Only a few counts were recorded for the clone carrying this T cell receptor (beta chain). This CDR3 is 14 amino acids long. V was trimmed by 5 bases and J by 3 bases, leaving 11 bases between them. Looked up from germline, CDR1 is MNHEY and CDR2 is SMNVEV (reference sequence). Original data processing: Estimation of nucleated cell counts was performed using reference gene primer amplification. Clones were sequenced by immunoSEQ multiplex PCR, and TCRdb holds only the in-frame ones, with some missing. V, J and clone size are taken as reported in that table, and D and trimming were inferred from the DNA itself. The table shows more than 100,000 clones, with approximately 81% occurring only once. This entry is derived from a study of blood T cell repertoires in COVID-19. For the study at large: Researchers got acute and convalescent COVID-19 samples from the United States, Italy and Spain. PBMCs, B-cell-depleted T cells, or T cells were the source of the cDNA or gDNA that made up the material.

The sequencing sample was made of peripheral blood. The receptor was isolated from a man aged 55 to 70 with acute or convalescent COVID-19. The V and J genes are TRBV27 and TRBJ1-5; no firm D call. The CDR3 region is CASSAPGYNQPQHF. The CDR3 DNA reads as TGTGCCAGCAGTGCCCCGGGGTACAATCAGCCCCAGCATTTT.